This T cell receptor beta chain was captured in a study of glioma-infiltrating T cells after dendritic cell vaccination. Study-wide background: Samples are from glioblastoma patients in Phase I and II dendritic cell vaccine trials. Dendritic cell vaccine was injected intradermally three times, biweekly.

Clones were sequenced by immunoSEQ multiplex PCR, and TCRdb holds only the in-frame ones, with some missing. This sample has tens of thousands of clones; roughly 79% occur once, and the top ten carry 7.9%. The CDR3 contains 14 residues. Trimming stripped 5 bases from V and 0 bases from J, with 10 bases between. Germline values: CDR1 ENHRY, CDR2 SYGVKD. J is TRBJ2-5 and V is TRBV10-3, with D tentatively TRBD1 (5 bases). Sequenced here: blood, sampled before dendritic cell vaccination. The TCR comes from a human donor with glioblastoma. The DNA of the CDR3 is TGTGCCATCAGTTCTAAAGGGGACCAAGAGACCCAGTACTTC. This encodes CAISSKGDQETQYF.